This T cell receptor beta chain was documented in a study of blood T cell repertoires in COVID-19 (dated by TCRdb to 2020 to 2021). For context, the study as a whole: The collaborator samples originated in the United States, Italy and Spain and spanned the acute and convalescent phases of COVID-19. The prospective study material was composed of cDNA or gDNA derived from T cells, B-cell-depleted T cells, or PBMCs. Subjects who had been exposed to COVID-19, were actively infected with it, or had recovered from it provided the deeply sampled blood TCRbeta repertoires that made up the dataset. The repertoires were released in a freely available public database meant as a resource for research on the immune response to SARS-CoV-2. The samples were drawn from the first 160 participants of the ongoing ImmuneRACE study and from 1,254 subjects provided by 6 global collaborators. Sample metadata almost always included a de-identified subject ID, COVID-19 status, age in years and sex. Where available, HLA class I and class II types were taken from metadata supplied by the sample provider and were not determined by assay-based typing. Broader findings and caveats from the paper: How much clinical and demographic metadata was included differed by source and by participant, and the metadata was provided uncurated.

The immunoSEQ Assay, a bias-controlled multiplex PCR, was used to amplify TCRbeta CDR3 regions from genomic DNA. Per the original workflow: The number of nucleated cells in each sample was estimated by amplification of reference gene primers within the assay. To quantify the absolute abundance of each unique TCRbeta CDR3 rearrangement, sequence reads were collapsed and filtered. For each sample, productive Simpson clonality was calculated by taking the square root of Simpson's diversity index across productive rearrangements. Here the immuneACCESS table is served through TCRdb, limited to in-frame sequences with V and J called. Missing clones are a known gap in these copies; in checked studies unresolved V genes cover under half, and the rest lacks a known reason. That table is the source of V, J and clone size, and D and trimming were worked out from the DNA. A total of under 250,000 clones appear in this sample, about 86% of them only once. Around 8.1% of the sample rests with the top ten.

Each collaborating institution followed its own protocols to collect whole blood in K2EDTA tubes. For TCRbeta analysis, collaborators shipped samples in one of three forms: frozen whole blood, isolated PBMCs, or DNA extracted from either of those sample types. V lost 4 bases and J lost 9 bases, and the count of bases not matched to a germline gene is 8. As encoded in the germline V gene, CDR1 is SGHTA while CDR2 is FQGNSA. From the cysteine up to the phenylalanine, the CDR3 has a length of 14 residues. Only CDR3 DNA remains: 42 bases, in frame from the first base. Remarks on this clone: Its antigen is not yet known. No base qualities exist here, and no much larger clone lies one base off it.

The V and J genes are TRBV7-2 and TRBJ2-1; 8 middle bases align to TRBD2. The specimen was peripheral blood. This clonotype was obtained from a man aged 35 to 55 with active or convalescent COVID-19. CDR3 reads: CASSSGTRYTEQFF. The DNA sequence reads TGTGCCAGCAGCTCAGGGACTAGATATACTGAGCAGTTCTTC.